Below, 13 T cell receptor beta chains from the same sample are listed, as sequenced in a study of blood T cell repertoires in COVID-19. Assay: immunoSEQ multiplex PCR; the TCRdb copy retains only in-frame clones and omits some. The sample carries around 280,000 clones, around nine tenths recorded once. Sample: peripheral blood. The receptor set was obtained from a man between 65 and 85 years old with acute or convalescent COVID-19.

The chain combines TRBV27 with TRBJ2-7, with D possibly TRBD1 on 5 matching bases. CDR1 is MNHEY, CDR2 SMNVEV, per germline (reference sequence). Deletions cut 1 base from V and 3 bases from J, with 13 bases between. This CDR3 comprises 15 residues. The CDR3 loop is CASSLYFGQGYEQYF. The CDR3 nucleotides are TGTGCCAGCAGTTTATATTTCGGGCAGGGCTACGAGCAGTACTTC.

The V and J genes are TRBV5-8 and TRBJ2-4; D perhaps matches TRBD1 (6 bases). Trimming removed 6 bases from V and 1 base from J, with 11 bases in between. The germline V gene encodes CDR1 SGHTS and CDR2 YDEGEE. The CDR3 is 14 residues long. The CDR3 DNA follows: TGTGCCAGCACCACCCAGGGGGCCAAAAACATTCAGTACTTC. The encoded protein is CASTTQGAKNIQYF.

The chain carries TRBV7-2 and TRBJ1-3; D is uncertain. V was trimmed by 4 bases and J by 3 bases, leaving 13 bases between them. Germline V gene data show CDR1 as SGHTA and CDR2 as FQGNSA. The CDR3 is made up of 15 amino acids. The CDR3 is CASSSGPGNGNTIYF. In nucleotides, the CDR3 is TGTGCCAGCAGCTCCGGACCGGGGAATGGAAACACCATATATTTT. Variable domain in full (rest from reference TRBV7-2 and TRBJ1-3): GAGVSQSPSNKVTEKGKDVELRCDPISGHTALYWYRQSLGQGLEFLIYFQGNSAPDKSGLPSDRFSAERTGGSVSTLTIQRTQQEDSAVYLCASSSGPGNGNTIYFGEGSWLTVV.

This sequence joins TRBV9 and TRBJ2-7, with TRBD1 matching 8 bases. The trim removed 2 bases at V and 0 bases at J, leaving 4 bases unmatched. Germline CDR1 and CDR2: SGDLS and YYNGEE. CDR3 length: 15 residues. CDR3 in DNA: TGTGCCAGCAGCGTTGCGACAGGGGACTCCTACGAGCAGTACTTC. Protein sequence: CASSVATGDSYEQYF.

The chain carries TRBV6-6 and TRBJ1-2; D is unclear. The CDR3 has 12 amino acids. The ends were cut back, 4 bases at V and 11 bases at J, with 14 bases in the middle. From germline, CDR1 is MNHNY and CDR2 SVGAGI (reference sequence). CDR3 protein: CASSSLPSSYTF. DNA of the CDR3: TGTGCCAGCAGTTCCCTCCCCTCCTCGTACACCTTC.

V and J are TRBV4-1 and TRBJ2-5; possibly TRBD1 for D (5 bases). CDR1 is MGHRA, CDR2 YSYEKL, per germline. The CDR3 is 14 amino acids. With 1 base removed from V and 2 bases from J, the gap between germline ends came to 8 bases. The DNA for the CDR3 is TGCGCCAGCAGCCAAGGCAGACAGCAAGAGACCCAGTACTTC. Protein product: CASSQGRQQETQYF.

CDR3 DNA: TGTGCCAGCAGAGGGACAGGGGGAATCTACGAGCAGTACTTC. Its translation is CASRGTGGIYEQYF. The chain couples TRBV6-5 to TRBJ2-7; 11 bases are a match to TRBD1. The CDR3 has 14 residues. The germline V gene has CDR1 MNHEY and CDR2 SVGAGI. J gave up 3 bases and V 6 bases, and 4 bases lay outside the gene matches.

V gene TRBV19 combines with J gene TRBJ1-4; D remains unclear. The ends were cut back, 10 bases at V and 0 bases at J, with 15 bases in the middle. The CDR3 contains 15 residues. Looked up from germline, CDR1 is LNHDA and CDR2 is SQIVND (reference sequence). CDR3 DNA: TGTGCCACCCTCCCCCGCGGTGCAACTAATGAAAAACTGTTTTTT. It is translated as CATLPRGATNEKLFF.

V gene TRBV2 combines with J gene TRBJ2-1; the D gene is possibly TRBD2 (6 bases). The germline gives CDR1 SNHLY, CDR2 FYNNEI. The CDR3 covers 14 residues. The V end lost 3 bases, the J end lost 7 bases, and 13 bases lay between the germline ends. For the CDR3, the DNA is TGTGCCAGCAGTGATACTAGGGGACTTAATGAGCAGTTCTTC. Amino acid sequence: CASSDTRGLNEQFF.

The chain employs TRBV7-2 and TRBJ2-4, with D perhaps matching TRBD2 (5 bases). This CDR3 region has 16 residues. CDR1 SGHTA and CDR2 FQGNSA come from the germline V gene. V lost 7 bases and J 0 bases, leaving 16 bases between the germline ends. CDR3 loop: CASTSLGGRAKNIQYF. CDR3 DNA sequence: TGTGCCAGCACCTCCTTGGGTGGGAGAGCCAAAAACATTCAGTACTTC.

The DNA for the CDR3 is TGCGCCAGTGCACAGGGACGCGGGGGCTACGAGCAGTACTTC. Amino acid sequence: CASAQGRGGYEQYF. The chain has TRBV4-1 and TRBJ2-7; perhaps TRBD2 as D (7 bases). The CDR3 is 14 amino acids. V was cut by 9 bases and J by 3 bases, with 18 bases left in between. Per germline, CDR1 MGHRA and CDR2 YSYEKL.

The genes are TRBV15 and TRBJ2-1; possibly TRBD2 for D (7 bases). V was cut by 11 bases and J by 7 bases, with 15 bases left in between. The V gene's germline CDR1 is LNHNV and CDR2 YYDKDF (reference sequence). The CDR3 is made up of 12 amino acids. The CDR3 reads CAAGAGVNEQFF. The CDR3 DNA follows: TGTGCCGCGGGGGCCGGGGTGAATGAGCAGTTCTTC.

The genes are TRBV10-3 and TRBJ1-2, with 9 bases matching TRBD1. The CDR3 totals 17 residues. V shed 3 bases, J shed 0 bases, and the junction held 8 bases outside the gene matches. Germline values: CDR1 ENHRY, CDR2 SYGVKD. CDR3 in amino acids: CAISEFIQGAANYGYTF. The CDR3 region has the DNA TGTGCCATCAGTGAATTCATACAGGGGGCAGCTAACTATGGCTACACCTTC.